This entry lists 17 T cell receptor beta chains sequenced from one sample in a study of T cells in localized non-small cell lung cancer. TCRdb's table, derived via immunoSEQ multiplex PCR, lists solely in-frame clones and lacks some. Among tens of thousands of clones listed, 78% were seen once. The specimen was peripheral blood, collected before any cancer treatment. The source of these receptors is an older male donor with stage II squamous cell lung carcinoma.

This chain uses TRBV5-1 with TRBJ1-1; no clear D. Per germline, CDR1 SGHRS and CDR2 YFSETQ. The CDR3 has 13 amino acids. With 1 base removed from V and 1 base from J, the gap between germline ends came to 5 bases. CDR3 in amino acids: CASSLQQNTEAFF. The CDR3 DNA is TGCGCCAGCAGCTTGCAGCAGAACACTGAAGCTTTCTTT. The whole variable domain, remainder taken from reference TRBV5-1 and TRBJ1-1, is KAGVTQTPRYLIKTRGQQVTLSCSPISGHRSVSWYQQTPGQGLQFLFEYFSETQRNKGNFPGRFSGRQFSNSRSEMNVSTLELGDSALYLCASSLQQNTEAFFGQGTRLTVV.

The chain has TRBV9 and TRBJ2-5, with D possibly being TRBD2 (6 bases). The V end was cut by 4 bases, the J end by 1 base, with 11 bases between. The CDR3 has 14 residues. Germline V lookup: CDR1 SGDLS, CDR2 YYNGEE. The CDR3 sequence: CASSTRDFQETQYF. In nucleotides, the CDR3 is TGTGCCAGCAGCACCCGGGACTTCCAAGAGACCCAGTACTTC.

The V call is TRBV18, the J call TRBJ2-1; D uncertain. Germline CDR1 and CDR2: KGHSH and LQKENI. CDR3 size: 13 residues. V was pared by 0 bases and J by 15 bases, with 15 bases between. DNA of the CDR3: TGTGCCAGCTCACCACCTGTCGACCAGGTACCGTTCTTC. Residues: CASSPPVDQVPFF.

This clone was detected a few times. V and J are TRBV7-8 and TRBJ2-5, with TRBD2 matching over 9 bases. The CDR3 totals 16 residues. Looked up from germline, CDR1 is SGHVS and CDR2 is FQNEAQ. J gave up 4 bases and V 5 bases, and 11 bases lay outside the gene matches. CDR3 residues: CASSPMGGGASETQYF. DNA of the CDR3: TGTGCCAGCAGCCCTATGGGCGGGGGGGCCTCAGAGACCCAGTACTTC.

V is TRBV27 and J is TRBJ2-2; no clear D gene. V lost 6 bases, J lost 1 base, and 12 bases lay in between. Per the germline V gene, CDR1 is MNHEY and CDR2 is SMNVEV (reference sequence). CDR3 length: 15 amino acids. The CDR3 loop is CASSPQRLNTGELFF. The CDR3 bases are TGTGCCAGCAGCCCCCAGCGATTGAACACCGGGGAGCTGTTTTTT.

This chain uses TRBV5-4 with TRBJ2-2, with D uncertain. V was trimmed by 1 base and J by 6 bases, leaving 7 bases between them. The CDR3 length is 13 residues. CDR1 is SGHNT and CDR2 is YYREEE in the germline V gene (reference sequence). The CDR3 reads CASSLIGPGELFF. The CDR3 DNA reads TGTGCCAGCAGCTTGATCGGGCCCGGGGAGCTGTTTTTT.

The V call is TRBV6-5, the J call TRBJ1-2, with 9 bases identical to TRBD1. J was trimmed by 4 bases and V by 11 bases; bases with no gene match: 8. The CDR3 contains 13 residues. Germline assignment: CDR1 MNHEY and CDR2 SVGAGI. CDR3 nucleotides: TGTGCCGCCGGGACAGGGCCCCGCTATGGCTACACCTTC. Its protein is CAAGTGPRYGYTF.

This clone was seen a single time. The V gene is TRBV5-1, the J gene TRBJ1-1; 9 positions match TRBD1. Germline CDR1 reads SGHRS; CDR2 reads YFSETQ. Trimming at V came to 5 bases and at J to 6 bases, leaving 8 bases not matched to a gene. The CDR3 is 14 residues long. CDR3 sequence reads: CASRSGTGFAEAFF. CDR3 bases: TGCGCCAGCAGGTCCGGGACAGGGTTCGCTGAAGCTTTCTTT. The entire variable domain, with the rest obtained from reference TRBV5-1 and TRBJ1-1, is as follows: KAGVTQTPRYLIKTRGQQVTLSCSPISGHRSVSWYQQTPGQGLQFLFEYFSETQRNKGNFPGRFSGRQFSNSRSEMNVSTLELGDSALYLCASRSGTGFAEAFFGQGTRLTVV.

This chain uses TRBV5-8 with TRBJ2-1, with D maybe TRBD1 (6 bases). V lost 2 bases to trimming and J lost 0 bases, with 12 bases between them. Germline CDR1 and CDR2: SGHTS and YDEGEE. CDR3 length: 16 amino acids. The CDR3 region is CASSLDVGASYNEQFF. As DNA, the CDR3 is TGTGCCAGCAGCTTAGATGTGGGGGCCTCCTACAATGAGCAGTTCTTC.

This chain connects TRBV11-3 to TRBJ2-3; TRBD2 might be the D (5 bases). Germline-derived CDR1 and CDR2 are SGHNT and YENEEA. The CDR3 runs 14 residues. With 4 bases removed from V and 1 base from J, the gap between germline ends came to 9 bases. CDR3 sequence reads: CASSWTGGTDTQYF. The CDR3, as DNA: TGTGCCAGCAGCTGGACTGGAGGCACAGATACGCAGTATTTT. The variable domain in full, completed from reference TRBV11-3 and TRBJ2-3, reads EAGVVQSPRYKIIEKKQPVAFWCNPISGHNTLYWYLQNLGQGPELLIRYENEEAVDDSQLPKDRFSAERLKGVDSTLKIQPAELGDSAVYLCASSWTGGTDTQYFGPGTRLTVL.

This clone was observed a few times. The V call is TRBV5-1, the J call TRBJ2-1; D possibly corresponds to TRBD2 (5 bases). Trimming removed 2 bases from V and 7 bases from J, with 13 bases in between. The CDR3 spans 14 residues. In germline, CDR1 is SGHRS, CDR2 YFSETQ. The CDR3 DNA sequence: TGCGCCAGCAGCTTCGGGGAACTCATAAATGAGCAGTTCTTC. It specifies CASSFGELINEQFF.

The CDR3 bases are TGTGCCAGCAGCTTATATCGGCAGGGGGAGCAGTTCTTC. Its protein is CASSLYRQGEQFF. The chain joins TRBV11-3 to TRBJ2-1; weak D call: TRBD1 (6 bases). Trimming took 2 bases from V and 10 from J, leaving 12 bases between them. The CDR3 is 13 residues long. From germline, CDR1 is SGHNT and CDR2 YENEEA.

Many counts were recorded for this clone. J is TRBJ2-2 and V is TRBV7-9; 7 bases map to TRBD1. CDR3 length: 15 amino acids. Germline values: CDR1 SEHNR, CDR2 FQNEAQ (reference sequence). With 3 bases clipped from V and 7 bases from J, the junction kept 8 bases outside the gene matches. The CDR3, as DNA: TGTGCCAGCAGCTTGGACAGGTCCCTCGGCGGGGAGCTGTTTTTT. It encodes CASSLDRSLGGELFF.

This chain joins TRBV6-5 and TRBJ2-5, with D possibly TRBD2 on 6 matching bases. The germline gives CDR1 MNHEY, CDR2 SVGAGI. The CDR3 runs 16 residues. Deletions cut 0 bases from V and 2 bases from J, with 13 bases between. CDR3 loop: CASSYSASSGQETQYF. CDR3 nucleotides: TGTGCCAGCAGTTACTCGGCAAGTAGCGGTCAAGAGACCCAGTACTTC.

This chain links TRBV7-5 with TRBJ2-7. TRBV7-5 is tagged as a pseudogene. This CDR3 is 11 amino acids long. CDR3 loop: CVRSLGYEQYF. Here the CDR3 DNA reads TGTGTCAGAAGCTTAGGGTACGAGCAGTACTTC.

The rearrangement links TRBV2 to TRBJ2-3; TRBD1 is a possible D gene (5 bases). Germline-derived CDR1 and CDR2 are SNHLY and FYNNEI. With 7 bases removed from V and 2 bases from J, the gap between germline ends came to 7 bases. This CDR3 comprises 12 residues. The CDR3 loop reads CASTGYTDTQYF. CDR3 DNA: TGTGCCAGCACAGGGTACACAGATACGCAGTATTTT.

This chain links TRBV2 with TRBJ2-3; TRBD1 aligns across 8 bases. Germline values: CDR1 SNHLY, CDR2 FYNNEI. Trimming at V came to 8 bases and at J to 2 bases, leaving 9 bases not matched to a gene. This CDR3 comprises 15 residues. The chain's CDR3 is CASAETGAYTDTQYF. The CDR3 nucleotides are TGTGCCAGCGCCGAGACAGGGGCCTACACAGATACGCAGTATTTT.